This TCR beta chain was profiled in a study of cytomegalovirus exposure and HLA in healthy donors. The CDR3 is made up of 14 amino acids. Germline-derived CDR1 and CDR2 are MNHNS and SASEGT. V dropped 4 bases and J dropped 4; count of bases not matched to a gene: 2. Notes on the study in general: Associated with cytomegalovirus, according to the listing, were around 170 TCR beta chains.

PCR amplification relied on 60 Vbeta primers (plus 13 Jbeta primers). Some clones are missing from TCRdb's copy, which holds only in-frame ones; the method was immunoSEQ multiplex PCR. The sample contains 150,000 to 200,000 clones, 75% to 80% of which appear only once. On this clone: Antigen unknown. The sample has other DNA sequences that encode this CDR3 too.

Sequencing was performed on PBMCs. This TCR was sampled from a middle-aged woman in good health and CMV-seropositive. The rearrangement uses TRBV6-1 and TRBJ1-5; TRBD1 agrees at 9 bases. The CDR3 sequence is CASSADRGNQPQHF. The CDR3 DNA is TGTGCCAGCAGTGCGGACAGGGGTAATCAGCCCCAGCATTTT.